These T cell receptor beta chains were read from a single sample in a study of blood T cell repertoires in COVID-19. Data came from immunoSEQ multiplex PCR; TCRdb stores just in-frame clones and leaves some out. The data hold around 300,000 clones, with nearly 90% observed a single time. The sample was PBMCs or T cells enriched from blood (not recorded which). Receptors were obtained from a woman between 18 and 30 years old with acute COVID-19. Each CDR3 is given with its conserved first and last residue. The order of the fields is clone size, V gene, J gene, D gene, CDR3 DNA, CDR3 protein. D genes are given only for firm matches. Some rows mark clone size as missing; the rest say once, few, many or name a class of expanded clone.

size: .; V: TRBV11-3; J: TRBJ1-1; D: TRBD1; DNA: TGTGCCAGCAGTAGTGCACAGGGGCCCCTGAACACTGAAGCTTTCTTT; CDR3: CASSSAQGPLNTEAFF
size: few; V: TRBV28; J: TRBJ1-2; D: TRBD1; DNA: TGTGCCAGCAGTGGGTGGGACAGGGATGGCTACACCTTC; CDR3: CASSGWDRDGYTF
size: .; V: TRBV29-1; J: TRBJ1-1; D: .; DNA: TGCAGCGGCCTAGGGAACACTGAAGCTTTCTTT; CDR3: CSGLGNTEAFF
size: .; V: TRBV3-1/TRBV3-2; J: TRBJ2-5; D: TRBD2; DNA: TGTGCCAGCAGCCTGACTAGCGGGAGGGAGACCCAGTACTTC; CDR3: CASSLTSGRETQYF
size: .; V: TRBV11-2; J: TRBJ1-4; D: TRBD1; DNA: TGTGCCAGCAGCTTAGACAGGGGGCCCACTAATGAAAAACTGTTTTTT; CDR3: CASSLDRGPTNEKLFF
size: .; V: TRBV11-2; J: TRBJ2-1; D: .; DNA: TGTGCCAGCAGCTTAGGGGAGGTCTACAATGAGCAGTTCTTC; CDR3: CASSLGEVYNEQFF
size: .; V: TRBV2; J: TRBJ1-2; D: .; DNA: TGTGCCAGCAGATATACCCAGGGATTTAACTATGGCTACACCTTC; CDR3: CASRYTQGFNYGYTF
size: .; V: TRBV27; J: TRBJ2-3; D: TRBD1; DNA: TGTGCCAGCAAGGGGGCTTTGGAACCGGAGACTACACCAGATACGCAGTATTTT; CDR3: CASKGALEPETTPDTQYF
size: .; V: TRBV7-9; J: TRBJ1-5; D: TRBD1; DNA: TGTGCCAGCAGCTTGCTGGGACAGGGCGGAAATCAGCCCCAGCATTTT; CDR3: CASSLLGQGGNQPQHF
size: .; V: TRBV28; J: TRBJ2-7; D: .; DNA: TGTGCCAGCAGTTCATCCCCGGGACTCCCTTTCGAGAACTTC; CDR3: CASSSSPGLPFENF
size: few; V: TRBV5-4; J: TRBJ1-5; D: .; DNA: TGTGCCAGCAGCTTTGGCCCAGGGCAGGACGTTAGCAATCAGCCCCAGCATTTT; CDR3: CASSFGPGQDVSNQPQHF